This entry concerns a single TCR beta chain. Its target is not known. Assay: immunoSEQ multiplex PCR; the TCRdb copy retains only in-frame clones and omits some. This sample has about 64,000 clones; around 80% occur once, and the top ten carry around 5%. Trimming cost V 1 base and J 0 bases, with 12 bases left between them. Germline CDR1 MGHRA, CDR2 YSYEKL. This CDR3 contains 16 residues. These data come from a study of pediatric ulcerative colitis. Study-level findings and limits: Compared with controls, ulcerative colitis showed greater blood-rectum clone sharing.

The gene calls are TRBV4-1 and TRBJ1-2, with D perhaps matching TRBD1 (6 bases). The sequencing input was blood. This receptor was taken from a boy under 18 with moderate ulcerative colitis. CDR3 DNA: TGCGCCAGCAGCCAAGTCGGGGGCTCCCCTAACTATGGCTACACCTTC. Amino acid sequence: CASSQVGGSPNYGYTF.